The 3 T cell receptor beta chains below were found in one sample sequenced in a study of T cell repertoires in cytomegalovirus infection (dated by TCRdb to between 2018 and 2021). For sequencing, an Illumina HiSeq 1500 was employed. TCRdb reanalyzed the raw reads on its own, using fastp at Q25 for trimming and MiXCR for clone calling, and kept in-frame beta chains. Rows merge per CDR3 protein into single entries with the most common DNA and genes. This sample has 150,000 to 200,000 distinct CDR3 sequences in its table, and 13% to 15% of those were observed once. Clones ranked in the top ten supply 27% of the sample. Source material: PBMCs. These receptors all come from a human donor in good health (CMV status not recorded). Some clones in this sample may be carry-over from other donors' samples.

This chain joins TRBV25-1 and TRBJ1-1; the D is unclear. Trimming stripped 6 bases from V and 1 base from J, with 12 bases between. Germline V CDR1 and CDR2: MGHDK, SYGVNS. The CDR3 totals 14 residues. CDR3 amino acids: CASRVSGKNTEAFF. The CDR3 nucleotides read TGTGCCAGCAGAGTGAGTGGTAAGAACACTGAAGCTTTCTTT.

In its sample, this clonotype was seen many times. The chain's CDR3 is CASSLRSWNSPLHF. In nucleotides, the CDR3 is TGTGCCAGCAGCTTAAGGTCTTGGAATTCACCCCTCCACTTT. The chain is built from TRBV7-2 and TRBJ1-6; D is ambiguous. Trimming pared 2 bases from V and 7 bases from J, leaving 9 bases between. Germline V gene lookup returns CDR1 SGHTA and CDR2 FQGNSA. The CDR3 is made up of 14 amino acids.

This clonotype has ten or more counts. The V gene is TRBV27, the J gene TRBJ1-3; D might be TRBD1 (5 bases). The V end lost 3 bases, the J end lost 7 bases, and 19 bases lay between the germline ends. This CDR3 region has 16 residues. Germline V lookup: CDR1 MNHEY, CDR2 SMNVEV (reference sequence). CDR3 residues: CASSFQAGPLLNTIYF. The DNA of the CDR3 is TGTGCCAGCAGTTTCCAGGCGGGGCCGCTTCTGAACACCATATATTTT.